The T cell receptor (beta chain) under discussion was sequenced for a study of CD8+ T cells in alopecia areata. Regarding treatment: oral pan-JAK inhibitor, 5-10 mg twice daily. The investigators collected lesional scalp punch biopsies and peripheral blood from alopecia areata patients. In each case, RNA was isolated and then reverse transcribed into cDNA as the sequencing template. Generated by immunoSEQ multiplex PCR, the TCRdb table keeps only in-frame clones and is missing some. The sample has approximately 210,000 clones, 60% seen once; the top ten hold around 3.2%. General observations from the study: Affected scalp, especially in alopecia totalis/universalis, had a higher clonality than normal scalp did. Scalp and blood retained many expanded lesional clones during tofacitinib.

Only a few counts were recorded for this clone. Its specificity is not known. V shed 4 bases and J 0 bases; nucleotides not matched to a gene: 8. CDR1 and CDR2 from the germline V gene are SNHLY and FYNNEI. CDR3 length: 18 residues. The chain combines TRBV2 with TRBJ2-4; 11 nucleotides align to TRBD2. This sequence originates from a human donor with alopecia areata. Sequencing used CD4+ T cells sorted from blood, obtained at week 4, from a patient treated with tofacitinib. The CDR3 protein is CASSASKGTSGAKNIQYF. CDR3 coding DNA: TGTGCCAGCAGTGCCTCCAAAGGGACTAGCGGAGCCAAAAACATTCAGTACTTC.